This TCR beta chain came from a study of early T cells in non-severe SARS-CoV-2 infection. Study information: Unsorted whole blood bulk RNA was sequenced, with unpaired chains.

This clonotype was found many times. This CDR3 spans 16 amino acids. V lost 0 bases and J 6 bases, leaving 12 bases between the germline ends. Germline V gene lookup returns CDR1 SGHAT and CDR2 FQNNGV. Unique molecular identifiers were attached to individual cDNA molecules. One entry per CDR3 protein results from TCRdb running MiXCR on the 5' RACE reads. The repertoire holds tens of thousands of distinct CDR3 sequences, with 4.7% as singletons. The TCR comes from an adult who was a healthcare worker with PCR-confirmed SARS-CoV-2 infection or an uninfected control (not recorded which). This sequence joins TRBV11-2 and TRBJ1-6; D not certain. Material: whole blood. CDR3 protein: CASSLEPRPANSPLHF. The CDR3, as DNA: TGTGCCAGCAGCTTAGAGCCTCGGCCCGCTAATTCACCCCTCCACTTT.